Shown below are 10 T cell receptor beta chains from a single sample sequenced in a study of blood T cell repertoires in COVID-19 (dated by TCRdb to about 2020). The library was made by the immunoSEQ multiplex PCR assay. TCRdb took over this immuneACCESS table, retaining in-frame rearrangements with V and J assigned. Such tables are incomplete; in checked studies, under half of the missing clones stem from an unresolved V gene, and the remainder is unexplained. The sample data list 310,000 or so clones, and around 88% of these were observed just once. Under 7% of the sample comes from the top ten. Sequenced sample: PBMCs or T cells enriched from blood (not recorded which). The origin of the receptors is a woman in her 40s who had recovered from COVID-19.

A single count supports this clone. The genes are TRBV7-2 and TRBJ2-3; the D gene is possibly TRBD2 (7 bases). V lost 3 bases and J 14 bases, leaving 18 bases between the germline ends. The CDR3 has 13 amino acids. Germline CDR1 reads SGHTA; CDR2 reads FQGNSA. CDR3 coding DNA: TGTGCCAGCAGCTTTCGAGGGGGGGTGCCGCCGTATTTT. It yields the protein CASSFRGGVPPYF.

The chain is built from TRBV7-8 and TRBJ2-2, with unresolved D. V was trimmed by 1 base and J by 4 bases, leaving 4 bases between them. This CDR3 spans 13 amino acids. Germline V gene lookup returns CDR1 SGHVS and CDR2 FQNEAQ. The CDR3 here is CASSLDSTGELFF. CDR3 sequence (DNA): TGTGCCAGCAGCTTAGACAGCACCGGGGAGCTGTTTTTT.

A few counts support this clone. V is TRBV5-1 and J is TRBJ2-2; 8 bases align to TRBD2. Germline-derived CDR1 and CDR2 are SGHRS and YFSETQ. The V gene end was trimmed by 4 bases and the J gene end by 7 bases; junction bases not matched to a gene: 12. This CDR3 is built from 16 residues. CDR3 residues: CASSPEGAGEGGELFF. CDR3 nucleotides: TGCGCCAGCAGCCCTGAGGGAGCGGGAGAGGGCGGGGAGCTGTTTTTT.

The chain employs TRBV5-4 and TRBJ2-5; TRBD2 matches at 8 bases. The CDR3 extends over 15 amino acids. CDR1 is SGHNT and CDR2 is YYREEE in the germline V gene (reference sequence). J gave up 1 base and V 4 bases, and 6 bases lay outside the gene matches. The CDR3 spells CASSLGSGSQETQYF. Here the CDR3 DNA reads TGTGCCAGCAGCCTGGGAAGCGGGAGCCAAGAGACCCAGTACTTC.

The V and J genes are TRBV2 and TRBJ2-5, with TRBD1 identical over 11 bases. CDR1 is SNHLY and CDR2 is FYNNEI in the germline V gene. The CDR3 spans 14 residues. Trimming cost V 5 bases and J 5 bases; bases outside gene matches: 4. The CDR3 nucleotides are TGTGCCAGCAGTTCGGGACAGGGGGGGGAGACCCAGTACTTC. It encodes CASSSGQGGETQYF.

This clone was detected only a few times. The chain couples TRBV29-1 to TRBJ1-3, with 8 bases that match TRBD1. The CDR3 sequence is 15 residues long. Germline V lookup: CDR1 SQVTM, CDR2 ANQGSEA. V was pared by 7 bases and J by 0 bases, with 8 bases of the junction left unmatched. CDR3 DNA sequence: TGCAGCGGTCAGACAGGGGAGGGCTCTGGAAACACCATATATTTT. Protein product: CSGQTGEGSGNTIYF.

The chain has TRBV12-5 and TRBJ1-5; 7 bases fit TRBD1. From germline, CDR1 is LGHNT and CDR2 FRNRAP. The ends lost 2 bases at V and 2 bases at J; junction bases unmatched: 6. This CDR3 is 16 amino acids long. CDR3 bases: TGTGCTAGTGGTTTGCCCACAGGGGAGCGCAATCAGCCCCAGCATTTT. Protein product: CASGLPTGERNQPQHF.

In DNA, the CDR3 is TGTGCCAGCAGTTTATCCGGGCCCAGGGGAAAACTGTTTTTT. As protein: CASSLSGPRGKLFF. J is TRBJ1-4 and V is TRBV28; D is possibly TRBD1 (6 bases). V was trimmed by 1 base and J by 10 bases, leaving 13 bases between them. Germline V lookup: CDR1 MDHEN, CDR2 SYDVKM. This CDR3 has 14 residues.

This clone has a single count. The chain employs TRBV9 and TRBJ1-4; no definite D call. The CDR3 covers 16 residues. V dropped 0 bases and J dropped 5 bases, with 14 bases sitting between them. Germline-derived CDR1 and CDR2 are SGDLS and YYNGEE. CDR3 loop: CASSVGQPGGNEKLFF. The CDR3 DNA reads TGTGCCAGCAGCGTAGGTCAACCTGGCGGGAATGAAAAACTGTTTTTT.

The V call is TRBV30, the J call TRBJ2-7, with 7 positions matching TRBD2. Germline V CDR1 and CDR2: GTSNPN, SVGIG (reference sequence). The CDR3 is 15 residues long. The V segment lost 3 bases and the J segment 4 bases; nucleotides outside the gene matches: 12. DNA for the CDR3: TGTGCCTGGAGAAACCTGGGGAGGGCCCTTTACGAGCAGTACTTC. It codes for CAWRNLGRALYEQYF.